The 28 T cell receptor beta chains listed next were all sequenced from one sample in a study of long-term antiretroviral therapy in people with HIV. Running of the v3.0 immunoSEQ assay took place at survey level. Libraries were prepared by immunoSEQ multiplex PCR; TCRdb keeps only in-frame clonotypes and omits some of them. This table has approximately 33,000 clones, around 85% appearing once. This sample comprised unsorted PBMCs, obtained 0.8 years before starting antiretroviral therapy. Every receptor here comes from a man younger than 35 with HIV.

This sequence joins TRBV28 and TRBJ1-5; no clear D gene. Trimming shortened V by 7 bases and J by 0 bases, and 10 bases separated the two germline ends. Germline V gene data show CDR1 as MDHEN and CDR2 as SYDVKM. This CDR3 contains 14 residues. CDR3 in DNA: TGTGCCAGCACGAGCTTGGATAGCAATCAGCCCCAGCATTTT. This encodes CASTSLDSNQPQHF.

J is TRBJ1-4 and V is TRBV5-1; the D is unclear. This CDR3 spans 16 amino acids. The V gene lost 4 bases and the J gene lost 1 base, with 14 bases spanning the gap. Germline V gene data show CDR1 as SGHRS and CDR2 as YFSETQ. The CDR3 DNA reads as TGCGCCAGCAGCCCTGCTATGGGGAGAACTAATGAAAAACTGTTTTTT. It encodes CASSPAMGRTNEKLFF.

The chain is built from TRBV10-3 and TRBJ1-3; the D is unclear. This CDR3 has 13 amino acids. The V end was cut by 9 bases, the J end by 4 bases, with 13 bases between. Germline-derived CDR1 and CDR2 are ENHRY and SYGVKD. CDR3 residues: CAIRAADGNTIYF. In DNA, the CDR3 is TGTGCCATTAGAGCCGCTGACGGAAACACCATATATTTT.

This chain connects TRBV7-6 to TRBJ2-1; D call uncertain. CDR1 and CDR2 (germline): SGHVS, FNYEAQ. This CDR3 spans 12 amino acids. Trimming shortened V by 1 base and J by 6 bases, and 4 bases separated the two germline ends. The CDR3 loop reads CASSLVGNEQFF. The DNA of the CDR3 is TGTGCCAGCAGCTTAGTAGGCAATGAGCAGTTCTTC.

This chain connects TRBV5-6 to TRBJ2-7; D not certain. Trimming shortened V by 4 bases and J by 3 bases, and 11 bases separated the two germline ends. CDR1 and CDR2 (germline): SGHDT, YYEEEE. The CDR3 consists of 13 residues. CDR3 in amino acids: CASSGYRFYEQYF. The CDR3 region has the DNA TGTGCCAGCAGCGGCTACAGATTCTACGAGCAGTACTTC. The full variable domain, rest sourced from reference TRBV5-6 and TRBJ2-7, is DAGVTQSPTHLIKTRGQQVTLRCSPKSGHDTVSWYQQALGQGPQFIFQYYEEEERQRGNFPDRFSGHQFPNYSSELNVNALLLGDSALYLCASSGYRFYEQYFGPGTRLTVT.

CDR3 amino acids: CACQDGYGYTF. The CDR3 region has the DNA TGTGCCTGCCAGGATGGGTATGGCTACACCTTC. This chain connects TRBV30 to TRBJ1-2; D call uncertain. CDR1 and CDR2 from the germline V gene are GTSNPN and SVGIG (reference sequence). CDR3 size: 11 residues. Trimming left V 6 bases short and J 5 bases short, with 10 bases between.

The rearrangement joins TRBV4-2 to TRBJ1-5; unclear D gene. Germline V CDR1 and CDR2: LGHNA, YNFKEQ. This CDR3 is 17 amino acids long. The ends were cut back, 1 base at V and 1 base at J, with 14 bases in the middle. CDR3 bases: TGTGCCAGCAGCCAAGCCCCCACGCGCGGCAGCAATCAGCCCCAGCATTTT. As protein: CASSQAPTRGSNQPQHF.

This chain connects TRBV4-1 to TRBJ2-1; TRBD1 agrees at 9 bases. The V gene's germline CDR1 is MGHRA and CDR2 YSYEKL. This CDR3 has 14 amino acids. V lost 8 bases and J lost 6; bases outside the gene matches: 8. This CDR3 reads CASGQGTYFNEQFF. In DNA, the CDR3 is TGCGCCAGCGGACAGGGGACTTATTTCAATGAGCAGTTCTTC.

V and J are TRBV20-1 and TRBJ2-3, with TRBD2 matching over 8 bases. The CDR3 totals 11 residues. Germline V gene sequence: CDR1 DFQATT, CDR2 SNEGSKA (reference sequence). Trimming took 5 bases from V and 6 from J; bases not matched to a gene: 1. This CDR3 reads CSARGGDTQYF. In nucleotides, the CDR3 is TGCAGTGCTCGCGGGGGGGATACGCAGTATTTT.

V is TRBV21-1 and J is TRBJ2-1; TRBD2 was called by the table and not checked on the DNA. TRBV21-1 corresponds to a pseudogene. The CDR3 consists of 11 residues. The CDR3 nucleotides are TGTGCCAGCAGCGTTAGTAATGAGCAGTTCTTC. Protein: CASSVSNEQFF.

This clone was recorded only once. The chain couples TRBV5-6 to TRBJ2-4, with TRBD1 matching 12 bases. The CDR3 spans 17 residues. Germline V gene lookup returns CDR1 SGHDT and CDR2 YYEEEE. V lost 4 bases to trimming and J lost 7 bases; unmatched junction nucleotides: 12. CDR3 residues: CASSGTGGAQRGNIQYF. The CDR3 DNA is TGTGCCAGCAGCGGGACAGGGGGCGCCCAGCGGGGCAACATTCAGTACTTC.

The rearrangement uses TRBV5-4 and TRBJ2-7, with 9 bases matching TRBD1. The CDR3 covers 15 residues. Germline values: CDR1 SGHNT, CDR2 YYREEE (reference sequence). V shed 3 bases and J 3 bases; nucleotides not matched to a gene: 7. CDR3 loop: CASSSKQGADYEQYF. CDR3 coding DNA: TGTGCCAGCAGCTCTAAACAGGGGGCTGACTACGAGCAGTACTTC. Complete variable domain (other parts from reference TRBV5-4 and TRBJ2-7): ETGVTQSPTHLIKTRGQQVTLRCSSQSGHNTVSWYQQALGQGPQFIFQYYREEENGRGNFPPRFSGLQFPNYSSELNVNALELDDSALYLCASSSKQGADYEQYFGPGTRLTVT.

This chain connects TRBV6-1 to TRBJ2-7; 8 positions agree with TRBD1. Germline CDR1 reads MNHNS; CDR2 reads SASEGT. The J segment lost 3 bases and the V segment lost 4 bases, leaving 8 bases of the junction unmatched. The CDR3 is 15 residues long. CDR3 residues: CASSVGDRIYYEQYF. CDR3 nucleotides: TGTGCCAGCAGTGTTGGGGACAGGATATACTACGAGCAGTACTTC.

The rearrangement joins TRBV7-9 to TRBJ2-1, with TRBD2 identical over 10 bases. The V gene's germline CDR1 is SEHNR and CDR2 FQNEAQ (reference sequence). This CDR3 region has 15 residues. The V gene end was trimmed by 5 bases and the J gene end by 5 bases; junction bases not matched to a gene: 6. The CDR3, as DNA: TGTGCCAGCAGCCCTAGCGGGAGAGTCAACAATGAGCAGTTCTTC. It yields the protein CASSPSGRVNNEQFF.

The V and J genes are TRBV5-1 and TRBJ2-7; 10 nucleotides match TRBD2. This CDR3 has 16 residues. Trimming removed 0 bases from V and 3 bases from J; junction bases left unmatched: 6. Germline loops: CDR1 SGHRS, CDR2 YFSETQ. For the CDR3, the DNA is TGCGCCAGCAGCTTGGATCCTAGCGGGAGTCTCTACGAGCAGTACTTC. It codes for CASSLDPSGSLYEQYF.

In the case of this clone: An end of the junction does not agree with germline; a read error may underlie this. This rearrangement joins TRBV7-7 to TRBJ1-2, with TRBD1 matching 9 bases. The CDR3 is 18 amino acids. Germline V gives CDR1 SSHAT, CDR2 FNYEAQ (reference sequence). CDR3 in DNA: TGTGCTAGCAGCCCCTTACCACGCGACAGGGGGTCTTTGTATGGCTACACCTTC. It codes for CASSPLPRDRGSLYGYTF.

This chain uses TRBV27 with TRBJ1-4; the match to TRBD1 covers 11 bases. Germline V gene lookup returns CDR1 MNHEY and CDR2 SMNVEV (reference sequence). Unmatched junction bases numbered 5, after V lost 4 bases and J lost 7 bases. There are 15 residues in the CDR3. The CDR3 DNA reads as TGTGCCAGCAGTTCGAGGGGACAGGGGGGTGAAAAACTGTTTTTT. Translation gives CASSSRGQGGEKLFF. The entire variable domain, with the rest obtained from reference TRBV27 and TRBJ1-4, is as follows: EAQVTQNPRYLITVTGKKLTVTCSQNMNHEYMSWYRQDPGLGLRQIYYSMNVEVTDKGDVPEGYKVSRKEKRNFPLILESPSPNQTSLYFCASSSRGQGGEKLFFGSGTQLSVL.

The genes are TRBV6-5 and TRBJ2-7; 9 nucleotides match TRBD2. This CDR3 is 15 amino acids long. Germline-derived CDR1 and CDR2 are MNHEY and SVGAGI. V lost 7 bases and J lost 3; bases outside the gene matches: 10. In nucleotides, the CDR3 is TGTGCCAGCACCCCCGAGACTAGCGGAAACTACGAGCAGTACTTC. Translation: CASTPETSGNYEQYF.

V gene TRBV5-8 combines with J gene TRBJ1-4; TRBD1 matches 11 bases. V was clipped by 3 bases and J by 4 bases; unmatched bases: 5. This CDR3 region has 16 residues. Germline-derived CDR1 and CDR2 are SGHTS and YDEGEE. This CDR3 reads CASSSGQGVLNEKLFF. CDR3 DNA: TGTGCCAGCAGCTCGGGACAGGGGGTGCTTAATGAAAAACTGTTTTTT.

The V and J genes are TRBV9 and TRBJ2-3; D not resolved. The CDR3 is made up of 13 amino acids. Germline loops: CDR1 SGDLS, CDR2 YYNGEE. V was cut by 4 bases and J by 6 bases, with 12 bases left in between. This CDR3 is CASSTTRRDTQYF. In DNA, the CDR3 is TGTGCCAGCAGCACGACTCGGCGGGATACGCAGTATTTT.

The chain carries TRBV30 and TRBJ1-4; TRBD1 matches at 8 bases. CDR1 GTSNPN and CDR2 SVGIG come from the germline V gene (reference sequence). The CDR3 runs 15 residues. Trimming took 0 bases from V and 7 from J; bases not matched to a gene: 7. CDR3 sequence reads: CAWSVSGGAAEKLFF. CDR3 nucleotide sequence: TGTGCCTGGAGTGTTTCAGGGGGCGCCGCTGAAAAACTGTTTTTT.

This clone appeared once. The rearrangement uses TRBV5-4 and TRBJ1-1, with D possibly matching TRBD1 (6 bases). The V end was cut by 1 base, the J end by 3 bases, with 13 bases between. From germline, CDR1 is SGHNT and CDR2 YYREEE (reference sequence). The CDR3 covers 15 residues. CDR3 loop: CASSLMVGGDTEAFF. The DNA for the CDR3 is TGTGCCAGCAGCTTGATGGTAGGGGGGGACACTGAAGCTTTCTTT.

The chain links TRBV6-5 to TRBJ2-7, with D maybe TRBD1 (5 bases). V shed 0 bases and J shed 2 bases, with 14 bases lying between them. This CDR3 comprises 16 residues. Germline assignment: CDR1 MNHEY and CDR2 SVGAGI. DNA of the CDR3: TGTGCCAGCAGTTACTCCGTCCCACAGGCGGCCTACGAGCAGTACTTC. It is translated as CASSYSVPQAAYEQYF.

The chain employs TRBV5-1 and TRBJ2-1, with D tentatively TRBD2 (6 bases). The CDR3 is made up of 17 amino acids. The V end was cut by 4 bases, the J end by 0 bases, with 17 bases between. CDR1 and CDR2 (germline): SGHRS, YFSETQ. The CDR3 protein is CASSVGGGVSSYNEQFF. The CDR3, as DNA: TGCGCCAGCAGCGTCGGGGGTGGGGTTAGCTCCTACAATGAGCAGTTCTTC.

This clone was detected once. The rearrangement uses TRBV19 and TRBJ1-2; unclear D gene. Germline V lookup: CDR1 LNHDA, CDR2 SQIVND (reference sequence). The CDR3 runs 16 residues. The ends were cut back, 2 bases at V and 4 bases at J, with 17 bases in the middle. The DNA of the CDR3 is TGTGCCAGTAGTATAAGGGCGCAGGCCAAGCTCTATGGCTACACCTTC. It specifies CASSIRAQAKLYGYTF.

The CDR3 spells CATGGRGHSNYGYTF. The CDR3 nucleotides read TGTGCCACCGGTGGCAGGGGGCATTCAAACTATGGCTACACCTTC. V usage is TRBV28 and J usage is TRBJ1-2, with TRBD1 identical over 8 bases. J lost 2 bases, V lost 10 bases, and 12 bases had no gene match. Germline CDR1 is MDHEN and CDR2 is SYDVKM. The CDR3 contains 15 residues.

V gene TRBV5-4 combines with J gene TRBJ2-1, with a weak D call TRBD1 (6 bases). Trimming took 5 bases from V and 5 from J, leaving 11 bases between them. The germline V gene encodes CDR1 SGHNT and CDR2 YYREEE (reference sequence). The CDR3 has 13 amino acids. The CDR3 here is CASSIDRNNEQFF. The DNA for the CDR3 is TGTGCCAGCAGTATTGACAGGAACAATGAGCAGTTCTTC.

The rearrangement uses TRBV4-2 and TRBJ2-7; perhaps TRBD2 as D (6 bases). The CDR3 has 16 amino acids. Germline CDR1 and CDR2: LGHNA and YNFKEQ. V was shortened by 4 bases and J by 3 bases, with 19 bases between the two germline ends. This CDR3 is CASSPQRRGKNYEQYF. The CDR3 nucleotides are TGTGCCAGCAGCCCACAAAGGAGGGGTAAGAACTACGAGCAGTACTTC.